Sequencing of this TCR beta chain was carried out in a study of T cells in tuberculosis. Method: immunoSEQ multiplex PCR; TCRdb's copy keeps in-frame clones and lacks some. The sample includes about 36,000 clones, more than 85% of them seen just once. This clone was seen a few times. The clonotype was recovered from a donor aged 10-29 years with latent tuberculosis or without tuberculosis infection. The specimen sequenced was PBMCs.

The CDR3: CASSLTRDTEAFF. DNA of the CDR3: TGCGCCAGCAGCTTGACCAGGGACACTGAAGCTTTCTTT. The chain joins TRBV5-1 to TRBJ1-1, with D possibly TRBD1 on 5 matching bases. Germline CDR1 SGHRS, CDR2 YFSETQ. V lost 1 base, J lost 3 bases, and 7 bases lay in between. The CDR3 has 13 amino acids.